The clone carrying this T cell receptor (beta chain) showed up just a few times. What it binds is unknown. Sample-barcoded 5' priming and a J-beta primer mix drove a second PCR of about 6 to 11 cycles. TCRdb called the 5' RACE reads again in MiXCR, with one record for every CDR3 protein. This table has some 1,000,000 distinct CDR3 sequences, approximately 25% appearing once. This specimen belongs to a study of blood T cells in healthy people across ages. Study-wide results and limits: TCR beta diversity, measured per million T cells, fell in a roughly linear way with age.

Trimming pared 5 bases from V and 3 bases from J, leaving 11 bases between. The CDR3 totals 14 residues. These data also formed part of another study, on T cells of mothers and their children. That source reports: Using roughly 1.4 ug per 15 ul, all extracted RNA underwent cDNA synthesis. Per child, some 3 million TCR beta CDR3 reads were obtained, against over 8.5 million per mother.

The TCR comes from a girl between 2 and 10 years old in good health. The J gene is TRBJ2-1, the V gene TRBV12-3 or TRBV12-4; maybe TRBD2 (6 bases). Sequencing used blood. CDR3 in amino acids: CASSDPGLYNEQFF. The CDR3 nucleotides read TGTGCCAGCAGTGACCCGGGACTCTACAATGAGCAGTTCTTC.